Detailed here is one T cell receptor (beta chain). This entry comes from a study of human T cells and chemical hapten exposure. Deletions cut 4 bases from V and 9 bases from J, with 19 bases between. The CDR3 runs to 15 residues. From germline, CDR1 is SGHTA and CDR2 FQGTGA. During construction of the library, unique molecular identifiers were attached to individual cDNA molecules for quantitative, reproducible TCR counting. MiXCR was run by TCRdb on the RACE reads, yielding one entry per CDR3 protein. The data show 75,000 to 90,000 distinct CDR3 sequences, under 14% seen once. As to time point: patch test 3, about 24 weeks after DPC sensitization. Treatment of the sample: therapeutic diphenylcyclopropenone sensitization with weekly scalp DPC.

The receptor comes from a woman aged 45-60 years with alopecia areata. Some clones in this sample may be carry-over from other donors' samples. The V and J genes are TRBV7-3 and TRBJ2-1; D is perhaps TRBD2 (6 bases). The input for sequencing was whole blood, taken in connection with sensitization to the hapten diphenylcyclopropenone (DPC). The CDR3 protein is CASSSVGGTRVEQFF. The CDR3, as DNA: TGTGCCAGCAGCTCTGTGGGCGGGACGAGGGTTGAGCAGTTCTTC.